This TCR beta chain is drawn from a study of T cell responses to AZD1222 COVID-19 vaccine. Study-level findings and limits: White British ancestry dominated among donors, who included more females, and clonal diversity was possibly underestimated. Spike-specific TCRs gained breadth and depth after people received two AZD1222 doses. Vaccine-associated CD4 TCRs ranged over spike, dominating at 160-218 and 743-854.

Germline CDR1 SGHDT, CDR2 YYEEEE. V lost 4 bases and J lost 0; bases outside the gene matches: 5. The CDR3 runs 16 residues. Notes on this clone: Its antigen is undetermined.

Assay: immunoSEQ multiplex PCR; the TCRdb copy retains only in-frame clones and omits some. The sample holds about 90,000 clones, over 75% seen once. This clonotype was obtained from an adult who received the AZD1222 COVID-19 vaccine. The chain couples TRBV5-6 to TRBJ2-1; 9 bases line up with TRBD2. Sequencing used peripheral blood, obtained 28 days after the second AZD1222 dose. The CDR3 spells CASSTGLASSYNEQFF. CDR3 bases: TGTGCCAGCAGCACGGGACTAGCTAGCTCCTACAATGAGCAGTTCTTC.